What follows are 22 T cell receptor beta chains derived from one specimen sequenced in a study of vaccination effects on CD4 cells after COVID-19. Only in-frame clones appear in the TCRdb table, and some are missing; sequencing was by immunoSEQ multiplex PCR. The table shows 70,000 to 85,000 clones, with 70% to 90% occurring only once. These receptors have no identified antigens. Ahead of sequencing, the ViraFEST assay grew antigen-specific CD4+ T cells using viral peptide pools. The culture ran for roughly ten days before CD4+ T cells were isolated. Participants received two doses of either the BNT162b2 or mRNA-1273 vaccine. The material sequenced was CD4+ T cells from PBMCs cultured with HCoV-229E spike peptides, taken after COVID-19 vaccination. These receptor sequences come from a human donor who received a COVID-19 vaccine.

The J gene is TRBJ2-5, the V gene TRBV12-3 or TRBV12-4, with D uncertain. The CDR3 has 10 amino acids. V was clipped by 6 bases and J by 6 bases, with 5 bases between them. DNA for the CDR3: TGTGCCAGCAGGGGGAAGACCCAGTACTTC. Translated: CASRGKTQYF.

The J gene is TRBJ1-5, the V gene TRBV7-9; unclear D gene. Germline V gives CDR1 SEHNR, CDR2 FQNEAQ (reference sequence). This CDR3 is 14 amino acids long. V lost 2 bases, J lost 4 bases, and 9 bases lay in between. CDR3 DNA: TGTGCCAGCAGCTTAAATTCGCCAAATCAGCCCCAGCATTTT. It specifies CASSLNSPNQPQHF.

A single count supports this clone. J is TRBJ1-4 and V is TRBV5-1; perhaps TRBD1 as D (5 bases). Germline V gives CDR1 SGHRS, CDR2 YFSETQ. V lost 4 bases and J 0 bases, leaving 13 bases between the germline ends. The CDR3 totals 16 residues. This CDR3 reads CASSQTEGATNEKLFF. The CDR3 nucleotides are TGCGCCAGCAGCCAGACAGAAGGGGCAACTAATGAAAAACTGTTTTTT.

This clone was recorded once. CDR3 bases: TGTGCCAGCAGCCAAGATTTGACTACCGGGGGCGCGAGGGGCTACACCTTC. This sequence encodes CASSQDLTTGGARGYTF. This sequence joins TRBV14 and TRBJ1-2; D perhaps matches TRBD1 (6 bases). The germline V and J ends were trimmed by 0 bases and 8 bases, with 22 bases remaining between them. From germline, CDR1 is SGHDN and CDR2 FVKESK. CDR3 length equals 17 residues.

This clone came up once. This chain joins TRBV25-1 and TRBJ2-5; 11 bases are shared with TRBD1. V shed 4 bases, J shed 0 bases, and the junction held 7 bases outside the gene matches. The CDR3 spans 17 residues. Germline V lookup: CDR1 MGHDK, CDR2 SYGVNS. CDR3 sequence reads: CASSAWGQGGYQETQYF. CDR3 bases: TGTGCCAGCAGTGCTTGGGGACAGGGGGGCTACCAAGAGACCCAGTACTTC.

The J gene is TRBJ2-2, the V gene TRBV28, with 10 nucleotides matching TRBD1. Germline loops: CDR1 MDHEN, CDR2 SYDVKM. V was pared by 6 bases and J by 6 bases, with 4 bases of the junction left unmatched. This CDR3 region has 14 residues. In DNA form, the CDR3 reads TGTGCCAGCAGAGCCGGGACAGGGGCCGGGGAGCTGTTTTTT. Its protein product is CASRAGTGAGELFF.

The gene calls are TRBV6-5 and TRBJ2-5; 7 bases fit TRBD1. This CDR3 spans 14 amino acids. Germline values: CDR1 MNHEY, CDR2 SVGAGI. V lost 2 bases and J lost 7; bases outside the gene matches: 7. CDR3 amino acids: CASSYDRAIGTQYF. The CDR3 nucleotides read TGTGCCAGCAGTTACGACAGGGCAATAGGGACCCAGTACTTC.

The CDR3 region has the DNA TGCAGCGTTGAAAAAGACAACCAGAACACTGAAGCTTTCTTT. This sequence encodes CSVEKDNQNTEAFF. The chain uses TRBV29-1 and TRBJ1-1, with unresolved D. Trimming took off 2 bases at V and 1 base at J, with 11 bases between the two ends. CDR3 length: 14 residues. CDR1 SQVTM and CDR2 ANQGSEA come from the germline V gene. Drawing the rest from reference TRBV29-1 and TRBJ1-1, the complete variable domain is SAVISQKPSRDICQRGTSLTIQCQVDSQVTMMFWYRQQPGQSLTLIATANQGSEATYESGFVIDKFPISRPNLTFSTLTVSNMSPEDSSIYLCSVEKDNQNTEAFFGQGTRLTVV.

The chain combines TRBV30 with TRBJ1-3; no clear D gene. The CDR3 contains 14 residues. The germline gives CDR1 GTSNPN, CDR2 SVGIG (reference sequence). Trimming took 0 bases from V and 3 from J, leaving 9 bases between them. The DNA of the CDR3 is TGTGCCTGGAGTGTAGGGAAATTTGGAAACACCATATATTTT. It codes for CAWSVGKFGNTIYF.

This clone was recorded only once. V usage is TRBV18 and J usage is TRBJ2-5; a weak D match, TRBD1 (5 bases). CDR3 length equals 13 residues. V was cut by 6 bases and J by 4 bases, with 12 bases left in between. Germline V gene sequence: CDR1 KGHSH, CDR2 LQKENI. For the CDR3, the DNA is TGTGCCAGCTCCGGGTGGGGCCGAGAGACCCAGTACTTC. Amino acid sequence: CASSGWGRETQYF.

This rearrangement joins TRBV27 to TRBJ2-3; D is uncertain. Looked up from germline, CDR1 is MNHEY and CDR2 is SMNVEV (reference sequence). V was trimmed by 4 bases and J by 0 bases, leaving 5 bases between them. The length of the CDR3 is 13 residues. The CDR3 loop reads CASSSWSTDTQYF. Written as DNA, the CDR3 is TGTGCCAGCAGTTCCTGGAGCACAGATACGCAGTATTTT.

The CDR3 sequence: CASSFGRGGTSYNEQFF. In nucleotides, the CDR3 is TGCGCCAGCAGCTTCGGGCGGGGGGGAACGTCCTACAATGAGCAGTTCTTC. The chain carries TRBV5-1 and TRBJ2-1; 9 bases align to TRBD2. The germline V gene has CDR1 SGHRS and CDR2 YFSETQ. After removal of 2 bases from V and 1 base from J, the junction contained 7 bases not matched to a gene. This CDR3 comprises 17 residues.

The chain employs TRBV6-1 and TRBJ2-3; a weak D match, TRBD2 (6 bases). Germline V lookup: CDR1 MNHNS, CDR2 SASEGT. The CDR3 runs to 14 residues. The ends were cut back, 3 bases at V and 1 base at J, with 8 bases in the middle. The CDR3 spells CASSEASGTDTQYF. As DNA, the CDR3 is TGTGCCAGCAGTGAGGCTAGCGGCACAGATACGCAGTATTTT.

The chain recombines TRBV7-2 with TRBJ2-3; D is unclear. The CDR3 length is 13 residues. Per germline, CDR1 SGHTA and CDR2 FQGNSA. V lost 2 bases, J lost 2 bases, and 5 bases lay in between. The CDR3 DNA reads as TGTGCCAGCAGCTTACAGATCACAGATACGCAGTATTTT. This encodes CASSLQITDTQYF. Together with reference TRBV7-2 and TRBJ2-3, the CDR3 gives the full variable domain: GAGVSQSPSNKVTEKGKDVELRCDPISGHTALYWYRQSLGQGLEFLIYFQGNSAPDKSGLPSDRFSAERTGGSVSTLTIQRTQQEDSAVYLCASSLQITDTQYFGPGTRLTVL.

The chain links TRBV6-5 to TRBJ2-7; a possible D gene is TRBD2 (5 bases). The germline V gene has CDR1 MNHEY and CDR2 SVGAGI. The length of the CDR3 is 13 residues. Trimming removed 6 bases from V and 7 bases from J, with 16 bases in between. The CDR3 DNA reads TGTGCCAGCAGCGTAGACCCCACGGGGGAGCAGTACGTC. Translating it yields CASSVDPTGEQYV.

This sequence joins TRBV10-1 and TRBJ2-3; D may correspond to TRBD1 or TRBD2 (5 bases each). The V end lost 4 bases, the J end lost 2 bases, and 10 bases lay between the germline ends. Germline V gives CDR1 WNHNN, CDR2 SYGVQD (reference sequence). The CDR3 consists of 14 residues. CDR3 loop: CASSAGRFTDTQYF. The CDR3 nucleotides are TGCGCCAGCAGTGCGGGACGGTTCACAGATACGCAGTATTTT.

The chain links TRBV5-4 to TRBJ2-5, with 7 bases that match TRBD2. The CDR3 length is 16 residues. The germline gives CDR1 SGHNT, CDR2 YYREEE (reference sequence). The J segment lost 3 bases and the V segment lost 0 bases, leaving 8 bases of the junction unmatched. Here the CDR3 reads CASSLDPLAGEETQYF. DNA for the CDR3: TGTGCCAGCAGCTTGGACCCTCTCGCGGGGGAAGAGACCCAGTACTTC.

The rearrangement links TRBV27 to TRBJ2-4, with a tentative D call TRBD1 (5 bases). CDR1 is MNHEY, CDR2 SMNVEV, per germline (reference sequence). The CDR3 is 12 amino acids. V lost 5 bases to trimming and J lost 9 bases, with 11 bases between them. CDR3 residues: CASSGRAGIQYF. The CDR3, as DNA: TGTGCCAGCAGTGGCAGGGCCGGCATTCAGTACTTC.

This clone was observed a handful of times. This chain uses TRBV5-6 with TRBJ2-1, with D perhaps TRBD1 or TRBD2 (5 bases each). The V gene's germline CDR1 is SGHDT and CDR2 YYEEEE. This CDR3 is built from 16 residues. The V end was cut by 1 base, the J end by 8 bases, with 19 bases between. CDR3 coding DNA: TGTGCCAGCAGCTTGTGGCTCGGGGCAGCTCTGGATGAGCAGTTCTTC. Encoded protein: CASSLWLGAALDEQFF.

This clone was seen a few times. The genes are TRBV5-1 and TRBJ1-1; D might be TRBD1 (5 bases). V lost 4 bases to trimming and J lost 1 base, with 8 bases between them. Looked up from germline, CDR1 is SGHRS and CDR2 is YFSETQ. The CDR3 extends over 13 amino acids. DNA of the CDR3: TGCGCCAGCAGCCGGGACGGGAACACTGAAGCTTTCTTT. This sequence encodes CASSRDGNTEAFF.

This clone was recorded a few times. V gene TRBV5-1 combines with J gene TRBJ1-2; D gene uncertain. This CDR3 region has 13 residues. CDR1 SGHRS and CDR2 YFSETQ come from the germline V gene. V was shortened by 1 base and J by 2 bases, with 6 bases between the two germline ends. DNA of the CDR3: TGCGCCAGCAGCTTGTGGGAGAACTATGGCTACACCTTC. It yields the protein CASSLWENYGYTF.

This sequence joins TRBV6-6 and TRBJ1-1; D perhaps matches TRBD1 (6 bases). This CDR3 region has 18 residues. Trimming took 5 bases from V and 2 from J, leaving 24 bases between them. Germline V CDR1 and CDR2: MNHNY, SVGAGI (reference sequence). The CDR3 DNA reads as TGTGCCAGCAGTCCAGCACAGGGATTTAGGGGACCCAACACTGAAGCTTTCTTT. Translating it yields CASSPAQGFRGPNTEAFF.